Each of the 25 T cell receptor beta chains below was sequenced from the same sample in a study of human T cells and chemical hapten exposure. As to time point: pre-sensitization, week 0. The sample's treatment: therapeutic diphenylcyclopropenone sensitization with weekly scalp DPC. Unfractionated whole blood yielded total RNA. TCRdb used MiXCR to reprocess the RACE reads, holding one entry per CDR3 protein. The sample includes about 52,000 distinct CDR3 sequences, 9.6% of them seen just once. Specimen: whole blood, collected in connection with sensitization to the hapten diphenylcyclopropenone (DPC). These receptors were collected from a woman in her twenties or thirties with alopecia areata. Some clones in this sample may be carry-over from other donors' samples.

This clonotype was found a few times. The chain links TRBV7-2 to TRBJ2-2; 8 bases map to TRBD2. This CDR3 is built from 15 residues. Per the germline V gene, CDR1 is SGHTA and CDR2 is FQGNSA. The V segment lost 5 bases and the J segment 2 bases; nucleotides outside the gene matches: 4. The CDR3 DNA follows: TGTGCCAGCAGCCGAGGACTAGCCAACACCGGGGAGCTGTTTTTT. It yields the protein CASSRGLANTGELFF.

J is TRBJ2-5 and V is TRBV9; TRBD1 might be the D (5 bases). Germline V lookup: CDR1 SGDLS, CDR2 YYNGEE. The CDR3 has 14 amino acids. Trimming shortened V by 2 bases and J by 2 bases, and 10 bases separated the two germline ends. CDR3 in DNA: TGTGCCAGCAGCGTTGGTCAGGGACAAGAGACCCAGTACTTC. Encoded protein: CASSVGQGQETQYF.

This clonotype was counted a few times. The chain is built from TRBV20-1 and TRBJ1-3; 7 bases align to TRBD1. The CDR3 length is 14 residues. The trim removed 6 bases at V and 2 bases at J, leaving 7 bases unmatched. CDR1 DFQATT and CDR2 SNEGSKA come from the germline V gene (reference sequence). The DNA of the CDR3 is TGCAGTGCGAGGGAGGGGGCCCCTGGAAACACCATATATTTT. Amino acids: CSAREGAPGNTIYF.

This clonotype was seen a few times. The rearrangement links TRBV20-1 to TRBJ2-5, with 14 nucleotides matching TRBD2. The CDR3 totals 19 residues. Looked up from germline, CDR1 is DFQATT and CDR2 is SNEGSKA (reference sequence). Losses at the gene ends were 3 bases for V and 1 base for J; bases not matched to a gene: 13. In DNA form, the CDR3 reads TGCAGTGCTAGCTTGGGACTAGCGGGGGCGGCACTTCTCCAAGAGACCCAGTACTTC. It yields the protein CSASLGLAGAALLQETQYF.

The genes are TRBV12-3 or TRBV12-4 and TRBJ1-5; D is uncertain. The CDR3 consists of 15 residues. V lost 6 bases and J 3 bases, leaving 15 bases between the germline ends. The CDR3 DNA is TGTGCCAGCAGCCAACAGTTTGCCTCCAATCAGCCCCAGCATTTT. It yields the protein CASSQQFASNQPQHF.

This clonotype was recorded many times. This chain links TRBV6-2 or TRBV6-3 with TRBJ1-1; D may be TRBD1 (6 bases). CDR1 is MNHEY and CDR2 is SVGEGT in the germline V gene. V was pared by 7 bases and J by 1 base, with 7 bases between. This CDR3 has 12 residues. CDR3 DNA sequence: TGTGCCAGCACGACAGGGAACACTGAAGCTTTCTTT. Translated: CASTTGNTEAFF.

This clonotype was seen repeatedly, ten times or more. The chain has TRBV12-3 or TRBV12-4 and TRBJ1-2, with D maybe TRBD1 (5 bases). The CDR3 has 13 amino acids. The V end lost 3 bases, the J end lost 7 bases, and 12 bases lay between the germline ends. CDR3 nucleotide sequence: TGTGCCAGCAGTTTTGACGGGGACTCTGGCTACACCTTC. Its translation is CASSFDGDSGYTF.

This clonotype has a handful of counts. V usage is TRBV5-1 and J usage is TRBJ1-4; D is unclear. V lost 0 bases, J lost 0 bases, and 9 bases lay in between. This CDR3 comprises 16 residues. CDR1 is SGHRS, CDR2 YFSETQ, per germline. CDR3 DNA sequence: TGCGCCAGCAGCTTGGACGTAAGAACAACTAATGAAAAACTGTTTTTT. Residues: CASSLDVRTTNEKLFF.

This clonotype appeared a few times. This chain uses TRBV28 with TRBJ2-1; TRBD2 matches at 9 bases. The CDR3 covers 17 residues. The junction had 13 bases not matched to a gene; V was cut back by 4 bases and J by 6 bases. The germline V gene has CDR1 MDHEN and CDR2 SYDVKM. CDR3 sequence (DNA): TGTGCCAGCAGTTCCCCTGGGGGGAGCGGGGGGATCAATGAGCAGTTCTTC. Amino acids: CASSSPGGSGGINEQFF.

This clonotype was seen repeatedly, ten times or more. CDR3 coding DNA: TGTGCCAGCAGCGCTCAACCGGGACAGGGTCTTGAAAAACTGTTTTTT. Translating it yields CASSAQPGQGLEKLFF. The chain combines TRBV9 with TRBJ1-4, with TRBD1 identical over 9 bases. Trimming took 3 bases from V and 7 from J; bases not matched to a gene: 10. The CDR3 is 16 residues long. Germline CDR1 is SGDLS and CDR2 is YYNGEE.

The chain uses TRBV7-3 and TRBJ2-7; D remains unclear. This CDR3 contains 14 residues. Germline V gives CDR1 SGHTA, CDR2 FQGTGA. The ends were cut back, 4 bases at V and 3 bases at J, with 13 bases in the middle. This CDR3 is CASSSTWVNYEQYF. In DNA, the CDR3 is TGTGCCAGCAGCTCGACATGGGTCAACTACGAGCAGTACTTC.

The chain uses TRBV12-3 or TRBV12-4 and TRBJ2-3; 7 bases agree with TRBD2. With 3 bases clipped from V and 4 bases from J, the junction kept 7 bases outside the gene matches. The CDR3 is 15 residues long. The CDR3 is CASSLGGEGSDTQYF. CDR3 nucleotides: TGTGCCAGCAGTTTGGGCGGGGAGGGGTCAGATACGCAGTATTTT.

This clonotype came up a few times. The CDR3 reads CASRGTGANVLTF. The DNA of the CDR3 is TGTGCCAGCCGAGGGACCGGGGCCAACGTCCTGACTTTC. The chain couples TRBV12-3 or TRBV12-4 to TRBJ2-6; D is perhaps TRBD1 or TRBD2 (5 bases each). V gave up 8 bases and J gave up 4 bases, with 9 bases separating them. The CDR3 length is 13 residues.

This clonotype was counted between two and nine times. The chain has TRBV28 and TRBJ1-2, with D possibly matching TRBD1 (6 bases). The V and J ends lost 6 bases and 12 bases respectively, with 14 bases between them. The CDR3 is made up of 11 amino acids. Germline CDR1 MDHEN, CDR2 SYDVKM. The chain's CDR3 is CASREQGSDTF. The CDR3 coding sequence is TGTGCCAGCAGAGAACAGGGTTCGGACACCTTC.

This clonotype was observed at least ten times. The chain has TRBV20-1 and TRBJ1-5; the match to TRBD1 covers 7 bases. This CDR3 has 15 amino acids. Germline CDR1 DFQATT, CDR2 SNEGSKA (reference sequence). V shed 3 bases and J 5 bases; nucleotides not matched to a gene: 10. The CDR3 coding sequence is TGCAGTGCTAGTCAGGGGGTGGGTTTCGATCAGCCCCAGCATTTT. It codes for CSASQGVGFDQPQHF.

This clonotype was detected only a few times. The V gene is TRBV5-1, the J gene TRBJ2-3, with a weak D call TRBD2 (5 bases). The CDR3 is 12 residues long. V lost 8 bases to trimming and J lost 13 bases, with 20 bases between them. Per the germline V gene, CDR1 is SGHRS and CDR2 is YFSETQ. The CDR3 here is CASLQKLEEEYF. CDR3 nucleotides: TGCGCCAGTCTCCAAAAACTGGAGGAAGAGTATTTT.

This clonotype has only a few counts. V gene TRBV27 combines with J gene TRBJ2-6; no reliable D call. Trimming left V 3 bases short and J 1 base short, with 4 bases between. CDR3 length equals 14 residues. CDR1 MNHEY and CDR2 SMNVEV come from the germline V gene (reference sequence). CDR3 sequence: CASSLKSGANVLTF. The CDR3 bases are TGTGCCAGCAGTTTGAAGTCTGGGGCCAACGTCCTGACTTTC. Variable domain in full (rest from reference TRBV27 and TRBJ2-6): EAQVTQNPRYLITVTGKKLTVTCSQNMNHEYMSWYRQDPGLGLRQIYYSMNVEVTDKGDVPEGYKVSRKEKRNFPLILESPSPNQTSLYFCASSLKSGANVLTFGAGSRLTVL.

This clonotype came up many times. The gene calls are TRBV27 and TRBJ1-4; TRBD1 matches 9 bases. The germline V gene encodes CDR1 MNHEY and CDR2 SMNVEV (reference sequence). The CDR3 contains 20 residues. Trimming removed 6 bases from V and 0 bases from J; junction bases left unmatched: 17. CDR3 bases: TGTGCCAGCAGGGAAAGTCCGGGACAGGGTGAGGATGCAACTAATGAAAAACTGTTTTTT. Translation gives CASRESPGQGEDATNEKLFF.

The V and J genes are TRBV6-1 and TRBJ2-3; 10 nucleotides align to TRBD2. CDR3 size: 15 residues. Germline CDR1 is MNHNS and CDR2 is SASEGT. Unmatched junction bases numbered 10, after V lost 9 bases and J lost 4 bases. CDR3 sequence: CARRSSGGASDTQYF. CDR3 DNA: TGTGCCAGAAGATCGAGCGGGGGGGCGTCAGATACGCAGTATTTT.

V and J are TRBV10-3 and TRBJ2-3; either TRBD1 or TRBD2 may fit D (5 bases each). From germline, CDR1 is ENHRY and CDR2 SYGVKD. The CDR3 consists of 15 residues. The V and J ends lost 0 bases and 6 bases respectively, with 13 bases between them. Here the CDR3 DNA reads TGTGCCATCAGTGAGTCGACTCCGGGGCTGGATACGCAGTATTTT. It codes for CAISESTPGLDTQYF.

This clonotype has a count of ten or more. The chain combines TRBV4-3 with TRBJ1-1; tentative D call: TRBD1 (5 bases). The CDR3 loop spans 13 amino acids. Deletions cut 1 base from V and 4 bases from J, with 7 bases between. CDR1 is LGHNA, CDR2 YSLEER, per germline. CDR3: CASSQVGGTEAFF. In nucleotides, the CDR3 is TGCGCCAGCAGCCAAGTGGGGGGCACTGAAGCTTTCTTT.

This clonotype was counted ten times or more. The CDR3 DNA reads as TGTGCCAGCAGCGGACAGGGAACAGACACTGAAGCTTTCTTT. This translates into CASSGQGTDTEAFF. This sequence joins TRBV21-1 and TRBJ1-1; the table names TRBD1, a call not compared with the DNA. TRBV21-1 is flagged as a pseudogene. The CDR3 runs to 14 residues.

The chain joins TRBV30 to TRBJ2-3; D may match TRBD1 or TRBD2 (5 bases each). The CDR3 loop spans 13 amino acids. The germline V gene has CDR1 GTSNPN and CDR2 SVGIG (reference sequence). The germline V and J ends were trimmed by 3 bases and 4 bases, with 11 bases remaining between them. This CDR3 is CAWRERGADTQYF. The CDR3 nucleotides read TGTGCCTGGAGGGAGAGGGGCGCAGATACGCAGTATTTT.

At least ten counts were recorded for this clonotype. This chain joins TRBV6-5 and TRBJ1-5, with 7 bases aligning to TRBD1. The germline gives CDR1 MNHEY, CDR2 SVGAGI. The CDR3 is 15 amino acids. V dropped 3 bases and J dropped 2; count of bases not matched to a gene: 4. As DNA, the CDR3 is TGTGCCAGCAGTTATTCAAGGGGGCGCAATCAGCCCCAGCATTTT. As protein: CASSYSRGRNQPQHF.

There are many counts of this clonotype. CDR3 loop: CAISGDSASTDTQYF. In DNA, the CDR3 is TGTGCCATCAGTGGGGACAGCGCTAGCACAGATACGCAGTATTTT. The V call is TRBV10-3, the J call TRBJ2-3; 7 positions agree with TRBD1. The CDR3 runs to 15 residues. Germline lookup yields CDR1 ENHRY and CDR2 SYGVKD. The J segment lost 0 bases and the V segment lost 4 bases, leaving 4 bases of the junction unmatched.